What follows is one T cell receptor beta chain and its context. Its antigen remains unknown. The sample originates from a study of graft-versus-host responses after intestinal transplantation. Study-wide background: Recipients were all induced with anti-thymocyte globulin, then given tacrolimus and steroids for around three years. Findings of the study overall: Recipient marrow harbored GvH clones, some of which surfaced first in ileum or blood. Allografts of one patient group, those with graft-donor T cell macrochimerism, had high graft-versus-host to host-versus-graft clonal ratios.

Per the germline V gene, CDR1 is SNHLY and CDR2 is FYNNEI. The CDR3 spans 17 residues. The junction had 16 bases not matched to a gene; V was cut back by 5 bases and J by 4 bases. Processing was applied to graft tissue in order to liberate intraepithelial and lamina propria lymphocytes. Libraries were prepared by immunoSEQ multiplex PCR; TCRdb keeps only in-frame clonotypes and omits some of them. The sample holds tens of thousands of clones, roughly 89% seen once. Specimen: ileum tissue, collected 350 to 400 days after transplant. The chain joins TRBV2 to TRBJ1-1, with 7 bases aligning to TRBD1. This sequence was found in a human patient who received an intestinal transplant, so some T cells may come from the graft donor. CDR3 region: CASSTDPTGAPRTEAFF. Here the CDR3 DNA reads TGTGCCAGCAGTACCGACCCCACAGGGGCGCCGCGCACTGAAGCTTTCTTT. The whole variable domain, remainder taken from reference TRBV2 and TRBJ1-1, is EPEVTQTPSHQVTQMGQEVILRCVPISNHLYFYWYRQILGQKVEFLVSFYNNEISEKSEIFDDQFSVERPDGSNFTLKIRSTKLEDSAMYFCASSTDPTGAPRTEAFFGQGTRLTVV.